The 15 T cell receptor beta chains in this list originate from one sample, sequenced in a study of long-term antiretroviral therapy in people with HIV. Version v3.0 of the immunoSEQ assay ran at survey level. TCRdb keeps only in-frame clones here, not all; method: immunoSEQ multiplex PCR. The sample lists fewer than 30,000 clones, around 83% occurring once. The sample here was unsorted PBMCs, taken 0.8 years after starting antiretroviral therapy. All receptors come from a woman aged 25 to 45 with HIV.

The chain joins TRBV9 to TRBJ1-1; D is uncertain. V was trimmed by 3 bases and J by 10 bases, leaving 10 bases between them. Germline V gives CDR1 SGDLS, CDR2 YYNGEE. The CDR3 is 11 residues long. The CDR3 loop is CASSEVEGAFF. The DNA for the CDR3 is TGTGCCAGCAGCGAAGTGGAAGGAGCTTTCTTT. Using reference TRBV9 and TRBJ1-1 for the parts outside the CDR3, the full variable domain is DSGVTQTPKHLITATGQRVTLRCSPRSGDLSVYWYQQSLDQGLQFLIQYYNGEERAKGNILERFSAQQFPDLHSELNLSSLELGDSALYFCASSEVEGAFFGQGTRLTVV.

The V gene is TRBV15, the J gene TRBJ1-1; TRBD1 agrees at 7 bases. CDR3 length equals 15 residues. Germline values: CDR1 LNHNV, CDR2 YYDKDF (reference sequence). The V segment lost 0 bases and the J segment 1 base; nucleotides outside the gene matches: 2. CDR3 sequence: CATSRDKGANTEAFF. The CDR3 nucleotides read TGTGCCACCAGCAGAGATAAGGGGGCGAACACTGAAGCTTTCTTT. The variable domain in full, with the rest retrieved from reference TRBV15 and TRBJ1-1, is DAMVIQNPRYQVTQFGKPVTLSCSQTLNHNVMYWYQQKSSQAPKLLFHYYDKDFNNEADTPDNFQSRRPNTSFCFLDIRSPGLGDTAMYLCATSRDKGANTEAFFGQGTRLTVV.

The J gene is TRBJ2-7, the V gene TRBV7-8; D is possibly TRBD2 (6 bases). This CDR3 is built from 16 residues. V lost 4 bases and J 2 bases, leaving 18 bases between the germline ends. The germline gives CDR1 SGHVS, CDR2 FQNEAQ. CDR3 region: CASSSPGRDSTYEQYV. The CDR3 DNA sequence: TGTGCCAGCAGCTCCCCCGGCCGGGACTCAACCTACGAGCAGTACGTC.

Worth noting for this clone: At one end the junction does not follow the germline gene, possibly because of a read error. The V and J genes are TRBV12-5 and TRBJ2-3, with 9 bases aligning to TRBD2. This CDR3 comprises 17 residues. The V gene's germline CDR1 is LGHNT and CDR2 FRNRAP. The CDR3 coding sequence is TGCGAACTGACCCATAGGACCGGGACTAGCAACCCAGATACGCAGTATTTT. Translating it yields CELTHRTGTSNPDTQYF.

This chain joins TRBV5-6 and TRBJ2-6; D not certain. Trimming removed 2 bases at V and 0 bases at J, with 9 bases between. CDR3 length equals 16 residues. CDR1 is SGHDT and CDR2 is YYEEEE in the germline V gene. This chain's CDR3 is CASSFLGISGANVLTF. The CDR3 DNA sequence: TGTGCCAGCAGCTTTTTGGGGATCTCTGGGGCCAACGTCCTGACTTTC.

The chain joins TRBV7-2 to TRBJ1-5; TRBD1 aligns across 10 bases. Germline V gene data show CDR1 as SGHTA and CDR2 as FQGNSA. The trim removed 0 bases at V and 6 bases at J, leaving 8 bases unmatched. The CDR3 spans 17 residues. Here the CDR3 reads CASSLALGQGSGQPQHF. The CDR3 bases are TGTGCCAGCAGCTTAGCGCTGGGACAGGGGTCGGGTCAGCCCCAGCATTTT.

The rearrangement uses TRBV7-9 and TRBJ2-7; tentative D call: TRBD1 (6 bases). CDR1 and CDR2 (germline): SEHNR, FQNEAQ (reference sequence). Trimming cost V 0 bases and J 2 bases, with 11 bases left between them. This CDR3 is 15 amino acids long. In DNA form, the CDR3 reads TGTGCCAGCAGCTTAGCTTTACAGGGACCCTACGAGCAGTACGTC. Translated: CASSLALQGPYEQYV.

V gene TRBV21-1 combines with J gene TRBJ1-6. TRBV21-1 is a documented pseudogene. The CDR3 runs to 12 residues. The chain's CDR3 is CASSMGGSPLHF. CDR3 in DNA: TGTGCCAGCAGCATGGGGGGTTCACCCCTCCACTTT.

This chain connects TRBV5-1 to TRBJ2-7, with D unresolved. The CDR3 is 15 amino acids. The germline CDR1 and CDR2 sequences are SGHRS and YFSETQ. V was pared by 1 base and J by 2 bases, with 13 bases between. The CDR3 is CASSLTFQSPYEQYF. The CDR3 region has the DNA TGCGCCAGCAGCTTGACGTTCCAGTCCCCCTACGAGCAGTACTTC.

The rearrangement links TRBV5-4 to TRBJ2-3, with D perhaps matching TRBD2 (6 bases). The V end lost 5 bases, the J end lost 0 bases, and 13 bases lay between the germline ends. The V gene's germline CDR1 is SGHNT and CDR2 YYREEE (reference sequence). This CDR3 is 15 amino acids long. The CDR3 protein is CASSLRDFSTDTQYF. The CDR3 nucleotides are TGTGCCAGCAGTCTGCGGGACTTCAGCACAGATACGCAGTATTTT.

This chain connects TRBV29-1 to TRBJ1-4; 7 bases fit TRBD1. The V gene's germline CDR1 is SQVTM and CDR2 ANQGSEA. The CDR3 contains 16 residues. J lost 4 bases, V lost 6 bases, and 14 bases had no gene match. The CDR3 bases are TGCAGCGTCTCCCCGGGACAGACTCGGATTAATGAAAAACTGTTTTTT. It specifies CSVSPGQTRINEKLFF.

This sequence joins TRBV6-6 and TRBJ1-1, with D tentatively TRBD1 (5 bases). Germline-derived CDR1 and CDR2 are MNHNY and SVGAGI (reference sequence). V gave up 4 bases and J gave up 7 bases, with 13 bases separating them. This CDR3 contains 13 residues. CDR3 sequence (DNA): TGTGCCAGCAGTTTAACAGGAGGCAATGAAGCTTTCTTT. Its protein is CASSLTGGNEAFF.

The genes are TRBV5-1 and TRBJ2-1; no firm D call. CDR1 SGHRS and CDR2 YFSETQ come from the germline V gene. The CDR3 contains 14 residues. Trimming removed 0 bases from V and 5 bases from J, with 9 bases in between. In nucleotides, the CDR3 is TGCGCCAGCAGCTTGGACGGTAGCAACAATGAGCAGTTCTTC. It yields the protein CASSLDGSNNEQFF.

This clone occurred once. The genes are TRBV18 and TRBJ2-5; the match to TRBD1 covers 7 bases. Germline V gene lookup returns CDR1 KGHSH and CDR2 LQKENI. The CDR3 covers 15 residues. Trimming cost V 3 bases and J 2 bases; bases outside gene matches: 6. The CDR3: CASSPGQVLQETQYF. CDR3 coding DNA: TGTGCCAGCTCACCCGGACAGGTCTTACAAGAGACCCAGTACTTC.

The chain couples TRBV9 to TRBJ2-2; 8 nucleotides match TRBD1. V was clipped by 3 bases and J by 4 bases; unmatched bases: 8. Germline values: CDR1 SGDLS, CDR2 YYNGEE. The CDR3 extends over 16 amino acids. CDR3 protein: CASSGRGQGPTGELFF. The CDR3 DNA reads as TGTGCCAGCAGCGGACGCGGACAGGGTCCCACCGGGGAGCTGTTTTTT.